This TCR beta chain was retrieved from a study of blood T cells in healthy people across ages. Study information: Per every two T cells, about one barcoded beta molecule was captured by template switching.

Findings and limits, study-wide: Naive T cell percentage and TCR beta diversity correlated strongly.

Roughly 10 milliliters of peripheral blood were drawn from each donor. Per-sample PBMC isolation yielded at least 6.5 million cells. Then a second PCR, running roughly 7 to 11 cycles, was carried out with a sample-barcoded 5' primer and a J-beta primer mix. Each CDR3 protein is one row after TCRdb ran MiXCR on the 5' RACE reads. The sample has 850,000 to 1,100,000 distinct CDR3 sequences, around two fifths seen once; the top ten hold 10% to 15%. As regards this clonotype: Its cognate antigen is unknown.

Germline V CDR1 and CDR2: SEHNR, FQNEAQ (reference sequence). V gave up 8 bases and J gave up 2 bases; unmatched junction bases: 8. The CDR3 runs to 14 residues. The clonotype comes from a man aged 18 to 30 in good health. The sample taken for sequencing was blood. This chain links TRBV7-9 with TRBJ2-5; 7 bases are a match to TRBD1. CDR3 in DNA: TGTGCCAGCGTCAATAGGGACAGTCAAGAGACCCAGTACTTC. This sequence encodes CASVNRDSQETQYF.